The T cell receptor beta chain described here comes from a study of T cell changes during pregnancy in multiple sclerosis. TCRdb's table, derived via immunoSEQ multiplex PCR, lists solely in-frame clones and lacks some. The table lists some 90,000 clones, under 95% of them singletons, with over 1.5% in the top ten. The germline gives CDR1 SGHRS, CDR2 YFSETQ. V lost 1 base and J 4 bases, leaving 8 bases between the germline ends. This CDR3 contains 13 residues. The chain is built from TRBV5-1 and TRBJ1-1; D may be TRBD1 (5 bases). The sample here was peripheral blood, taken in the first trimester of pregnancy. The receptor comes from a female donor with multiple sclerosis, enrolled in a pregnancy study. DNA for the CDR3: TGCGCCAGCAGCTTGCCGGGGGGCACTGAAGCTTTCTTT. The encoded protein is CASSLPGGTEAFF.